The present entry profiles one TCR beta chain with its context. Its antigen is unidentified. Measured with immunoSEQ multiplex PCR; TCRdb has only the in-frame clones, and not every one. The sample holds roughly 400,000 clones, about 90% seen once. Treatment reported: about 20 received Ad26.COV2.S at low or high dose, single or two shots; 5 received placebo; per-sample allocation not given. Specimens were obtained on day 63 following the first vaccine or placebo injection. Vaccination employed an Ad26 vector expressing the Wuhan-strain SARS-CoV-2 spike. V was pared by 5 bases and J by 1 base, with 17 bases between. The CDR3 covers 16 residues. Germline V CDR1 and CDR2: SGHTA, FQGNSA. This specimen belongs to a study of Ad26.COV2.S vaccination and SARS-CoV-2 variants. Study-level background: Donor had been placed in the Ad26.COV2.S arm of the COV1001 trial. The study gave Ad26.COV2.S intramuscularly, once or twice 56 days apart. Findings and limits, study-wide: For non-spike TCRs, breadth in vaccine recipients resembled that in placebo recipients.

V and J are TRBV7-2 and TRBJ1-1; D perhaps matches TRBD1 (6 bases). This specimen consisted of peripheral blood, obtained in a trial of Ad26.COV2.S vaccine versus placebo. This clonotype originated in a person aged 18 to 65 who received the Ad26.COV2.S COVID-19 vaccine or a placebo. The CDR3 coding sequence is TGTGCCAGCAGCCCATCGAGGGGGGTTCGGAACACTGAAGCTTTCTTT. Translated: CASSPSRGVRNTEAFF.